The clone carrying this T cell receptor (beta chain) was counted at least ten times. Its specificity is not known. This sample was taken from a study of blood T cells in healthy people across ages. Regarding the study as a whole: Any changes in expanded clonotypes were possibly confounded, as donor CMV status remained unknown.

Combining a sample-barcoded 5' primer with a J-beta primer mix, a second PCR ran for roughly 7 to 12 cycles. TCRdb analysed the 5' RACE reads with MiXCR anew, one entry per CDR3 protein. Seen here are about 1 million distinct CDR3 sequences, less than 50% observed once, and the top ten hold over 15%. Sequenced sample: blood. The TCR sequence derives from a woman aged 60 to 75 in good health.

The CDR3 is CASSPAGSYEQYF. CDR3 bases: TGTGCCAGCAGCCCCGCCGGGTCCTACGAGCAGTACTTC. The chain links TRBV7-9 to TRBJ2-7; no reliable D call. V was trimmed by 5 bases and J by 1 base, leaving 9 bases between them. The V gene's germline CDR1 is SEHNR and CDR2 FQNEAQ (reference sequence). The CDR3 totals 13 residues.